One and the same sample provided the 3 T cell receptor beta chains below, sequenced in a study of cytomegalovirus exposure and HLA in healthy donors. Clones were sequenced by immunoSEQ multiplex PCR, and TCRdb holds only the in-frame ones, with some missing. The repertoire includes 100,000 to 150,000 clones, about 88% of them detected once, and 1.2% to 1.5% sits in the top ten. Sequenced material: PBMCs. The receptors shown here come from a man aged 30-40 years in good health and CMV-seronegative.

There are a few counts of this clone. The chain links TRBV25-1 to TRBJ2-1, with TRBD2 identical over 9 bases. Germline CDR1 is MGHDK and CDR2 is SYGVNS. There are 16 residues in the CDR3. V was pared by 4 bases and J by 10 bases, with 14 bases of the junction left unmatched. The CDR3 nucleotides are TGTGCCAGCAGTGTGGGTGGGGCTAGCGGGAAGTTAGAGCAGTTCTTC. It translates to CASSVGGASGKLEQFF.

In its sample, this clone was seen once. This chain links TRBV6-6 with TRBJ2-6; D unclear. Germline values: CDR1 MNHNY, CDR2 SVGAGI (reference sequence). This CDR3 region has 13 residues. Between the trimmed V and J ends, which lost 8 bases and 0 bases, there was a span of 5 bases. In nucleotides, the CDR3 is TGTGCCAGCGGGCTCTCTGGGGCCAACGTCCTGACTTTC. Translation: CASGLSGANVLTF.

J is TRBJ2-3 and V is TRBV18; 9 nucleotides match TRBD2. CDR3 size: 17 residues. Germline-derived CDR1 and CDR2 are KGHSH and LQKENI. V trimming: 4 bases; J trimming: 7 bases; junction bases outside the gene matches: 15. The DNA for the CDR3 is TGTGCCAGCTCACTTACCTGGGGACTAGCATTGTCAAATACGCAGTATTTT. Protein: CASSLTWGLALSNTQYF.